This section outlines one T cell receptor (beta chain) sequence together with its context. Its antigen is undetermined. This record belongs to a study of T cell responses to AZD1222 COVID-19 vaccine. Study observations and caveats: Spike regions recognized by vaccine-associated CD4 TCRs spanned the protein, led by 160-218 and 743-854. The donor group comprised mostly white British people and more females; the analysis possibly underestimated clonal diversity.

The germline V gene encodes CDR1 MDHEN and CDR2 SYDVKM. CDR3 length: 12 amino acids. Between the trimmed V and J ends, which lost 2 bases and 12 bases, there was a span of 13 bases. The table came from immunoSEQ multiplex PCR; TCRdb's copy has only in-frame clones and leaves some out. The data contain roughly 160,000 clones, about nine tenths of them singletons. This clonotype originated in an adult in good health. Sample: peripheral blood, taken on day 0 of AZD1222 vaccination. The chain uses TRBV28 and TRBJ1-1; D is unclear. The CDR3 coding sequence is TGTGCCAGCAGTTTAGGGCTCCCCTTAACTTTCTTT. It yields the protein CASSLGLPLTFF.